Below, one TCR beta chain is given with its context. These data are taken from a study of blood T cell repertoires in COVID-19. About the study: Spain, Italy and the United States supplied samples that represented acute and convalescent COVID-19.

The V end was cut by 4 bases, the J end by 4 bases, with 8 bases between. This CDR3 has 12 amino acids. CDR1 is SGHDT and CDR2 is YYEEEE in the germline V gene. As handled by the study authors: Amplification from reference gene primers served as the basis for estimated nucleated cell counts. TCRdb keeps only in-frame clones here, not all; method: immunoSEQ multiplex PCR. That table furnishes V, J and clone size, whereas the DNA furnished D and trimming. The sample lists 250,000 to 400,000 clones; 87% were seen once. Sample: PBMCs or T cells enriched from blood (not recorded which). The TCR was taken from a woman aged 25-40 years who had recovered from COVID-19. This chain joins TRBV5-6 and TRBJ1-1; no clear D gene. CDR3 region: CASSLWATEAFF. CDR3 nucleotide sequence: TGTGCCAGCAGCCTTTGGGCCACTGAAGCTTTCTTT. Combining the CDR3 with reference TRBV5-6 and TRBJ1-1 gives the whole variable domain DAGVTQSPTHLIKTRGQQVTLRCSPKSGHDTVSWYQQALGQGPQFIFQYYEEEERQRGNFPDRFSGHQFPNYSSELNVNALLLGDSALYLCASSLWATEAFFGQGTRLTVV.